This T cell receptor beta chain was documented in a study of T cell responses to AZD1222 COVID-19 vaccine. Study as a whole: Second doses at about 4 or about 12 weeks were pooled. Study-level points and caveats: Of the AZD1222 recipients, only 5 to 7 were seropositive at baseline. There were repertoire samples only from the period after the peak T cell response. Epitopes outside B.1.351 and B.1.1.7 mutated regions reportedly drew nearly half of spike TCRs.

With regard to this clone: Its antigen remains unidentified.

The assay was immunoSEQ multiplex PCR, and TCRdb's table has in-frame clones only and misses some. The top ten hold around 3% of the sample, which has some 150,000 clones, roughly nine tenths seen once. The germline gives CDR1 SGHDN, CDR2 FVKESK. The CDR3 totals 16 residues. J was trimmed by 7 bases and V by 0 bases; bases with no gene match: 11. V and J are TRBV14 and TRBJ2-7, with 8 bases identical to TRBD1. The material was peripheral blood, obtained on day 0 of AZD1222 vaccination. This receptor was identified in an adult in good health. The CDR3 region has the DNA TGTGCCAGCAGCCAAGATCCCAGGACAGGGTTTTGGGAGCAGTACTTC. It translates to CASSQDPRTGFWEQYF.